This T cell receptor (beta chain) was identified during a study of T cells expressing NK-cell markers. Across the whole study: Source material for TCR beta repertoires consisted of sorted CD3+CD56+NKG2C+, CD3+CD56+NKG2C- and CD3+CD56-NKG2C+ T cells. The study sequenced eight donors, seven HCMV-seropositive and one seronegative.

Of note for this clonotype: Its antigen is still unknown.

The CDR3 contains 15 residues. General study findings and limits: Of the CD8+ T cells in more than five donors, about 1.0-7.5% belonged to dominant NKG2C+ clonotypes.

The authors made TCR beta cDNA libraries by 5'RACE template switching. This switching added a universal primer site and UMIs. Using the 5' RACE reads, TCRdb records one entry per CDR3 protein without DNA. Its listing shows some 150,000 distinct CDR3 sequences. The receptor's source is a woman aged 45 to 65 in good health. The rearrangement uses TRBV12-3 or TRBV12-4 and TRBJ1-2; the D gene TCRdb calls, TRBD1, cannot be checked with no DNA. Sequences were obtained from blood T cells: a sorted CD56 or NKG2C T cell subset, CD4+ or CD8+ T cells, or bulk PBMC T cells (not recorded which). CDR3: CASSLVTPGSYGYTF.